One and the same sample provided the 2 T cell receptor beta chains below, sequenced in a study of cytomegalovirus exposure and HLA in healthy donors. Vbeta (60) and Jbeta (13) primers were used in the PCR. The method was immunoSEQ multiplex PCR; TCRdb's version includes in-frame clones alone and lacks a portion of them. The sample has 150,000 or so clones; the top ten hold 1.3%. The sequencing sample was made of PBMCs. The receptor set was obtained from a woman aged 60-70 years in good health and CMV-seronegative.

V and J are TRBV4-1 and TRBJ1-1; D is unresolved. Germline V gives CDR1 MGHRA, CDR2 YSYEKL. V was shortened by 4 bases and J by 0 bases, with 12 bases between the two germline ends. There are 15 residues in the CDR3. CDR3 DNA sequence: TGCGCCAGCAGCCCAGTATTACGGGTGAACACTGAAGCTTTCTTT. Residues: CASSPVLRVNTEAFF.

This chain links TRBV2 with TRBJ1-2; weak D call: TRBD1 (6 bases). Trimming cost V 2 bases and J 4 bases, with 14 bases left between them. The CDR3 extends over 15 amino acids. Germline V gene sequence: CDR1 SNHLY, CDR2 FYNNEI. Here the CDR3 DNA reads TGTGCCAGCAGTGAACTCGGGGGGCAGGGCTATGGCTACACCTTC. Translated: CASSELGGQGYGYTF.